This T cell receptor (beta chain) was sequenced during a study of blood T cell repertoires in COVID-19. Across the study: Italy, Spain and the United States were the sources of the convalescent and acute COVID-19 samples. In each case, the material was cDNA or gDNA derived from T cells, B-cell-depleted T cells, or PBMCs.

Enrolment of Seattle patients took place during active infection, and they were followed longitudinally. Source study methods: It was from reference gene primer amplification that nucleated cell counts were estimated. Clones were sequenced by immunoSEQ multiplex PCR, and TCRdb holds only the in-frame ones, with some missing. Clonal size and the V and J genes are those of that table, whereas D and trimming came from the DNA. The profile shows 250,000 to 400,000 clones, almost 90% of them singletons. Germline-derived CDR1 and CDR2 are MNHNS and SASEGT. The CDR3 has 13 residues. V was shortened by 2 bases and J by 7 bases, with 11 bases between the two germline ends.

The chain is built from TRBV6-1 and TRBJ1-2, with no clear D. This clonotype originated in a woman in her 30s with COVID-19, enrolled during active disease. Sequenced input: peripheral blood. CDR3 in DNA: TGTGCCAGCAGTGAACTGCTAGAAGGTGGCTACACCTTC. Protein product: CASSELLEGGYTF.